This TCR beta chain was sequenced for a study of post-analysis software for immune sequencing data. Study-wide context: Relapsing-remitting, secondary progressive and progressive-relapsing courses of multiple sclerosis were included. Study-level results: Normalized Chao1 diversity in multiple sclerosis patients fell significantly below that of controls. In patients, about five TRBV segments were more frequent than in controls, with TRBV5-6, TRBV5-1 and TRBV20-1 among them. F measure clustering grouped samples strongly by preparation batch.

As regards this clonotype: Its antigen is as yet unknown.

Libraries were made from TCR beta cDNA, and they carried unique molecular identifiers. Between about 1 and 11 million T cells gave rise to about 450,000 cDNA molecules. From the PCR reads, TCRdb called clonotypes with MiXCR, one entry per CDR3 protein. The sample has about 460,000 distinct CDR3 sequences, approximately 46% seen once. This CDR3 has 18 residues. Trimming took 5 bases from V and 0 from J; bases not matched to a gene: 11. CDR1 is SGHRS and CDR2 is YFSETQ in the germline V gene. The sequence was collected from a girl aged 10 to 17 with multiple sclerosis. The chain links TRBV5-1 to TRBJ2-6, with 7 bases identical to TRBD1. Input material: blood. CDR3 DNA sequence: TGCGCCAGCAGAAAGGGGGACAGTAAGTCCTCTGGGGCCAACGTCCTGACTTTC. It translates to CASRKGDSKSSGANVLTF.